This TCR beta chain was found in a study of blood T cell repertoires in COVID-19. CDR1 GTSNPN and CDR2 SVGIG come from the germline V gene (reference sequence). This CDR3 contains 11 residues. The germline V and J ends were trimmed by 4 bases and 3 bases, with 7 bases remaining between them. This clone was detected only once. Sequencing was performed with immunoSEQ multiplex PCR; in TCRdb, only in-frame clones are kept and a portion is missing. Here the sample spans 60,000 to 80,000 clones, about 87% being singletons. This TCR came from a man between 65 and 85 years old with acute or convalescent COVID-19. The sequenced material came from peripheral blood. J is TRBJ2-7 and V is TRBV30; D unresolved. CDR3 residues: CAWMSSYEQYF. The CDR3 DNA is TGTGCCTGGATGTCCAGCTACGAGCAGTACTTC.